The next 2 T cell receptor beta chains were all read from a single sample in a study of T cells after yellow fever vaccination. Using its own MiXCR run on the 5' RACE reads, TCRdb lists one record per CDR3 protein. The repertoire includes some 400,000 distinct CDR3 sequences, under 20% of them detected once, and about 18% sits in the top ten. Sequences were derived from PBMCs, sampled before the yellow fever booster vaccination. The source of these receptors is a young man who received the YFV17D yellow fever vaccine.

The chain uses TRBV7-9 and TRBJ2-3; D is undetermined. The germline CDR1 and CDR2 sequences are SEHNR and FQNEAQ (reference sequence). This CDR3 contains 13 residues. Trimming cost V 3 bases and J 3 bases, with 7 bases left between them. The CDR3 region is CASSFWETDTQYF. The DNA for the CDR3 is TGTGCCAGCAGCTTTTGGGAAACAGATACGCAGTATTTT.

This clonotype appeared a few times. The chain uses TRBV15 and TRBJ2-7; 9 nucleotides line up with TRBD2. V lost 0 bases, J lost 1 base, and 4 bases stayed unmatched. The germline CDR1 and CDR2 sequences are LNHNV and YYDKDF (reference sequence). The CDR3 contains 16 residues. The chain's CDR3 is CATSREKAGGSYEQYV. The CDR3 coding sequence is TGTGCCACCAGCAGAGAGAAAGCGGGGGGATCCTACGAGCAGTACGTC.